The rows below give T cell receptor beta chains drawn from one sample of a study of blood T cells in healthy people across ages. TCRdb re-called the 5' RACE reads through MiXCR, storing one row per CDR3 protein. In the table there are under 1,100,000 distinct CDR3 sequences, around 27% of which are singletons. These same data were also listed under a study on T cells of mothers and their children.

Specimen: blood. The receptors here all came from a girl under 10 years old in good health. Each CDR3 is given with its conserved first and last residue. Each record gives: D gene, J gene, V gene, clone size, CDR3 protein, CDR3 DNA. D genes are given only for firm matches. Not all rows give a size; the values are once, few, many and, for expanded clones, a class.

-,TRBJ1-2,TRBV7-9,few,CASSLEAAARTEGYTF,TGTGCCAGCAGCTTAGAGGCGGCCGCCCGGACGGAAGGCTACACCTTC
-,TRBJ1-6,TRBV6-5,-,CASRSVNSPLHF,TGTGCCAGCAGGAGCGTTAATTCACCCCTCCACTTT
-,TRBJ1-2,TRBV20-1,few,CSARDLGGTYGYTF,TGCAGTGCTAGAGACCTCGGGGGGACATATGGCTACACCTTC
TRBD1,TRBJ2-7,TRBV10-3,few,CAISWTGSPSYEQYF,TGTGCCATCAGCTGGACAGGATCCCCTTCCTACGAGCAGTACTTC
TRBD1,TRBJ1-5,TRBV27,few,CASSPGQGRPQHF,TGTGCCAGCAGTCCCGGACAGGGGAGGCCCCAGCATTTT
-,TRBJ2-5,TRBV20-1,few,CSARAPSSGWTQYF,TGCAGTGCTAGAGCCCCATCCAGCGGGTGGACCCAGTACTTC
-,TRBJ1-4,TRBV29-1,-,CSVGVFEKLFF,TGCAGCGTGGGAGTGTTTGAAAAACTGTTTTTT
-,TRBJ1-2,TRBV4-1,few,CASSQEGIYGYTF,TGCGCCAGCAGCCAAGAAGGGATATATGGCTACACCTTC
-,TRBJ1-5,TRBV20-1,few,CSALSGTLYSNQPQHF,TGCAGTGCATTATCTGGGACACTCTATAGCAATCAGCCCCAGCATTTT
-,TRBJ2-5,TRBV6-1,few,CASSELSGQETQYF,TGTGCCAGCAGTGAGTTATCGGGGCAAGAGACCCAGTACTTC
-,TRBJ2-6,TRBV29-1,-,CSVRGTYSGANVLTF,TGCAGCGTCCGAGGGACGTACTCTGGGGCCAACGTCCTGACTTTC
-,TRBJ1-5,TRBV10-3,-,CAISDEGFNQPQHF,TGTGCCATCAGTGATGAAGGATTCAATCAGCCCCAGCATTTT
-,TRBJ1-1,TRBV28,-,CASSPPFGLNTEAFF,TGTGCCAGCAGCCCTCCTTTTGGTTTGAACACTGAAGCTTTCTTT
-,TRBJ1-1,TRBV9,few,CASSVGEGINTEAFF,TGTGCCAGCAGCGTAGGGGAGGGGATTAACACTGAAGCTTTCTTT
-,TRBJ2-7,TRBV11-2,-,CASSLGRLDEDEQYF,TGTGCCAGCAGCTTAGGAAGGCTAGACGAAGACGAGCAGTACTTC
TRBD2,TRBJ2-7,TRBV12-3/TRBV12-4,-,CASSLSAGGPGAEQYF,TGTGCCAGCAGTTTATCGGCGGGAGGGCCGGGGGCCGAGCAGTACTTC
-,TRBJ2-7,TRBV5-1,-,CASSLDGRAHYEQYF,TGCGCCAGCAGCTTGGATGGCAGGGCTCACTACGAGCAGTACTTC
-,TRBJ2-7,TRBV7-9,-,CASSPVPHEQYF,TGTGCCAGCAGCCCGGTCCCCCACGAGCAGTACTTC
-,TRBJ1-1,TRBV6-4,few,CASSEGEGSEAFF,TGTGCCAGCAGTGAGGGGGAAGGGTCTGAAGCTTTCTTT
-,TRBJ2-7,TRBV4-1,-,CASSQSTGVSYEQYF,TGCGCCAGCAGCCAGTCGACAGGAGTCTCCTACGAGCAGTACTTC
-,TRBJ2-6,TRBV10-3,-,CATGHSGANVLTF,TGTGCCACGGGGCACTCTGGGGCCAACGTCCTGACTTTC
TRBD2,TRBJ2-1,TRBV5-1,-,CASSLTSGGAWNEQFF,TGCGCCAGCAGCCTGACGAGCGGGGGGGCCTGGAATGAGCAGTTCTTC
TRBD1,TRBJ2-7,TRBV3-1,-,CASSPGTGISYEQYF,TGTGCCAGCAGCCCCGGGACAGGTATTTCCTACGAGCAGTACTTC
TRBD1,TRBJ1-4,TRBV29-1,-,CSIGTGEDEKLFF,TGCAGCATTGGTACAGGGGAGGATGAAAAACTGTTTTTT
-,TRBJ1-2,TRBV10-3,few,CAISESGGRINYGYTF,TGTGCCATCAGTGAGTCGGGTGGCAGGATAAACTATGGCTACACCTTC
-,TRBJ2-1,TRBV20-1,few,CSARMGARHAEQFF,TGCAGTGCTAGAATGGGGGCGCGTCACGCTGAGCAGTTCTTC
-,TRBJ1-4,TRBV9,few,CASSEQGQPNEKLFF,TGTGCCAGCAGCGAACAAGGACAGCCAAATGAAAAACTGTTTTTT
-,TRBJ2-1,TRBV20-1,few,CSGFWGDEQFF,TGCAGCGGATTCTGGGGCGATGAGCAGTTCTTC
-,TRBJ2-1,TRBV28,many,CASRAEGGSYNEQFF,TGTGCCAGCAGGGCGGAGGGCGGGTCCTACAATGAGCAGTTCTTC
-,TRBJ2-7,TRBV28,few,CASSLGGTTAYEQYF,TGTGCCAGCAGTTTAGGCGGGACAACCGCCTACGAGCAGTACTTC
-,TRBJ2-2,TRBV27,few,CASSLQVLGGELFF,TGTGCCAGCAGTTTGCAAGTGCTTGGCGGGGAGCTGTTTTTT
TRBD2,TRBJ2-5,TRBV20-1,-,CSLAGQQETQYF,TGCAGCTTAGCGGGGCAGCAAGAGACCCAGTACTTC
TRBD1,TRBJ2-1,TRBV9,many,CASSATDRGGEQFF,TGTGCCAGCAGCGCAACCGACAGGGGCGGTGAGCAGTTCTTC
TRBD1,TRBJ1-2,TRBV4-3,-,CASSPRDSFFNYGYTF,TGCGCCAGCAGCCCCCGGGACAGCTTTTTCAACTATGGCTACACCTTC
-,TRBJ2-5,TRBV28,-,CASVASQTQYF,TGTGCCAGCGTGGCTTCGCAGACCCAGTACTTC
-,TRBJ1-1,TRBV2,-,CASLGVLNTEAFF,TGTGCCAGCCTTGGGGTACTTAACACTGAAGCTTTCTTT
-,TRBJ2-1,TRBV7-9,few,CASLPTDFSFPINEQFF,TGTGCCAGTCTCCCGACCGACTTCTCCTTTCCGATCAATGAGCAGTTCTTC
TRBD2,TRBJ2-5,TRBV7-2,-,CASSSQGAGGPWETQYF,TGTGCCAGCAGCTCGCAAGGGGCGGGAGGGCCTTGGGAGACCCAGTACTTC
-,TRBJ1-3,TRBV7-3,-,CASSLNAGPRNTIYF,TGTGCCAGCAGCTTAAACGCTGGGCCGCGAAACACCATATATTTT
-,TRBJ2-4,TRBV2,few,CASRGVEGGRTKNIQYF,TGTGCCAGCAGAGGCGTGGAAGGGGGGAGGACCAAAAACATTCAGTACTTC
-,TRBJ1-6,TRBV4-3,few,CASSQDSLSLGASYNSPLHF,TGCGCCAGCAGCCAAGATAGCCTTTCGCTGGGGGCGTCCTATAATTCACCCCTCCACTTT
-,TRBJ2-1,TRBV5-6,few,CASSYVVSNEQFF,TGTGCCAGCAGCTATGTTGTCAGCAATGAGCAGTTCTTC
-,TRBJ2-3,TRBV20-1,-,CSASSATGTDTQYF,TGCAGTGCTAGCTCTGCGACAGGCACAGATACGCAGTATTTT